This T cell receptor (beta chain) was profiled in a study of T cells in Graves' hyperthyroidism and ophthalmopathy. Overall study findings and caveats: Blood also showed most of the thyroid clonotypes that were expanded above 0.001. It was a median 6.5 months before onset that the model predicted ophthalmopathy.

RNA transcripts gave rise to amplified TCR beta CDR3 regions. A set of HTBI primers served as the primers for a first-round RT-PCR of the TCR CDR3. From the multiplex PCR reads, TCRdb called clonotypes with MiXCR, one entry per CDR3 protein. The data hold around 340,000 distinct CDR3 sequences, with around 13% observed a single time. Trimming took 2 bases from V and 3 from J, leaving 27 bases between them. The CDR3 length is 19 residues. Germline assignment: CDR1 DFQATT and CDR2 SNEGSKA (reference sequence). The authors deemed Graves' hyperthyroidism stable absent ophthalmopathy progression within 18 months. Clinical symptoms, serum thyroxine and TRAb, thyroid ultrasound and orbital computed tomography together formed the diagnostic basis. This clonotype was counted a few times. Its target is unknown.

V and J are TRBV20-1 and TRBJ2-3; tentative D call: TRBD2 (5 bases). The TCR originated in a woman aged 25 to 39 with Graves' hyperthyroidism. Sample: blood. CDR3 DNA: TGCAGTGCTAGATGCCTTCGGGAAGTCGAACCCTGCGCAACAGATACGCAGTATTTT. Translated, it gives CSARCLREVEPCATDTQYF.